This is a list of T cell receptor beta chains from one sample in a study of blood T cell repertoires in COVID-19. Sequenced by immunoSEQ multiplex PCR; TCRdb stores in-frame clones only, minus some. The sample consists of approximately 380,000 clones, roughly 85% of them appearing once. The sequenced material came from peripheral blood. Receptor source: a woman aged 18-29 years with acute or convalescent COVID-19. The CDR3 runs from the conserved cysteine through the conserved F or W. A D gene is named only where the DNA matches it firmly. Clone size is given for some rows only: seen once, a few or many times, or a class if the clone is expanded.

cdr3_aa cdr3_nt clone_size v_call d_call j_call
CASSKGAPNLGGEKLFF TGTGCCAGCAGCAAAGGGGCCCCAAACTTGGGTGGGGAAAAACTGTTTTTT - TRBV9 - TRBJ1-4
CASGLLRNEQFF TGTGCTAGTGGTTTGCTGCGCAATGAGCAGTTCTTC - TRBV12-5 - TRBJ2-1
CASSQDRGGEKLFF TGTGCCAGCAGCCAAGATAGAGGGGGTGAAAAACTGTTTTTT - TRBV14 - TRBJ1-4
CASSLGLLDTQYF TGTGCCAGCAGCTTGGGACTATTAGATACGCAGTATTTT - TRBV5-8 - TRBJ2-3
CASSELSGRWTDTQYF TGTGCCAGCAGTGAACTTAGCGGGAGATGGACAGATACGCAGTATTTT - TRBV6-1 TRBD2 TRBJ2-3
CASSQVPPSGRDNEQFF TGTGCCAGCAGCCAAGTACCCCCCAGCGGGAGGGACAATGAGCAGTTCTTC - TRBV3-1/TRBV3-2 TRBD2 TRBJ2-1
CACGTGYTEAFF TGTGCCTGCGGGACAGGGTACACTGAAGCTTTCTTT - TRBV30 TRBD1 TRBJ1-1
CASRGTGVNEKLFF TGTGCCAGCAGGGGGACAGGGGTTAATGAAAAACTGTTTTTT - TRBV2 TRBD1 TRBJ1-4
CASSLRPITDTQYF TGTGCCAGCAGCTTGCGCCCTATTACAGATACGCAGTATTTT - TRBV13 - TRBJ2-3
CASSPAGLNHQYGYTF TGTGCCAGCTCACCGGCGGGGCTAAACCACCAATATGGCTACACCTTC - TRBV18 - TRBJ1-2
CASSLSLAADTGELFF TGCGCCAGCAGCTTGTCCCTCGCCGCGGACACCGGGGAGCTGTTTTTT - TRBV5-1 - TRBJ2-2
CASRVWDRAETQYF TGTGCCAGCAGGGTCTGGGACAGGGCAGAGACCCAGTACTTC - TRBV28 TRBD1 TRBJ2-5
CAWKQGTYGYTF TGTGCCTGGAAACAGGGAACCTATGGCTACACCTTC - TRBV30 - TRBJ1-2
CSVDGTGENTEAFF TGCAGCGTTGACGGGACAGGAGAGAACACTGAAGCTTTCTTT - TRBV29-1 TRBD1 TRBJ1-1
CASSSQGAGEAFF TGTGCCAGCAGCTCTCAGGGTGCGGGGGAAGCTTTCTTT few TRBV7-8 - TRBJ1-1
CASSQERGGEQYF TGTGCCAGCAGCCAAGAACGCGGCGGAGAGCAGTACTTC once TRBV14 - TRBJ2-7
CASSYSGGGRQETQYF TGTGCCAGCAGCTACTCTGGTGGCGGGAGGCAAGAGACCCAGTACTTC - TRBV11-2 TRBD2 TRBJ2-5
CASMLAGNQPQHF TGTGCCAGCATGTTGGCAGGGAATCAGCCCCAGCATTTT - TRBV12-3/TRBV12-4 - TRBJ1-5
CASSLFPRKYNEQFF TGCGCCAGCAGCTTGTTCCCGCGTAAGTACAATGAGCAGTTCTTC - TRBV5-1 - TRBJ2-1
CASSQDPGQSYEQYF TGCGCCAGCAGCCAAGACCCGGGACAGTCCTACGAGCAGTACTTC - TRBV4-1 TRBD1 TRBJ2-7
CASGEADQNTGELFF TGTGCCAGCGGAGAGGCAGACCAGAACACCGGGGAGCTGTTTTTT - TRBV2 - TRBJ2-2
CASSQERGYTF TGTGCCAGCAGCCAAGAGAGGGGCTACACCTTC few TRBV3-1/TRBV3-2 - TRBJ1-2
CASTLGHITEAFF TGTGCCAGCACCCTGGGACATATCACTGAAGCTTTCTTT - TRBV25-1 - TRBJ1-1
CASTYDRGETQYF TGCGCCAGCACCTACGACAGGGGGGAGACCCAGTACTTC - TRBV5-1 TRBD1 TRBJ2-5
CATIQGHSNYGYTF TGTGCCACTATCCAGGGACATTCTAACTATGGCTACACCTTC - TRBV6-5 - TRBJ1-2
CASSLFGGVGTGELFF TGTGCCAGCAGCTTATTCGGCGGGGTGGGGACCGGGGAGCTGTTTTTT - TRBV7-2 - TRBJ2-2
CASSTAGNQPQHF TGTGCCAGCAGTACGGCAGGGAATCAGCCCCAGCATTTT few TRBV28 - TRBJ1-5
CASSWGQHQETQYF TGTGCCAGCAGCTGGGGACAGCACCAAGAGACCCAGTACTTC - TRBV6-6 TRBD1 TRBJ2-5
CASGRAGQIYEQYF TGTGCCAGCGGACGGGCGGGACAGATCTACGAGCAGTACTTC - TRBV28 - TRBJ2-7
CASRPRDLREYQPQHF TGTGCCAGCAGACCAAGGGACCTGCGGGAATATCAGCCCCAGCATTTT - TRBV28 - TRBJ1-5
CASSFVRGVYGYTF TGTGCCAGCAGCTTCGTCAGGGGAGTCTATGGCTACACCTTC - TRBV5-6 - TRBJ1-2
CASRGQDIFSYEQYF TGTGCCAGTCGAGGACAGGACATATTCTCCTACGAGCAGTACTTC - TRBV28 TRBD1 TRBJ2-7
CASSHDRGDTQYF TGTGCCAGCAGTCACGACAGGGGGGATACGCAGTATTTT - TRBV27 TRBD1 TRBJ2-3
CASSRGPDREVGGELFF TGTGCCAGCAGCCGAGGTCCGGACAGGGAGGTGGGCGGGGAGCTGTTTTTT - TRBV6-6 TRBD1 TRBJ2-2
CAWSDRLAGGLRETQYF TGTGCCTGGAGTGATCGACTAGCGGGGGGGCTTCGCGAGACCCAGTACTTC - TRBV30 TRBD2 TRBJ2-5
CASSPSSPLTGELFF TGTGCCAGCAGTCCCAGTTCCCCTCTCACCGGGGAGCTGTTTTTT - TRBV7-3 - TRBJ2-2
CASSLDTYGYTF TGTGCCAGCAGCTTGGACACATATGGCTACACCTTC once TRBV3-1/TRBV3-2 - TRBJ1-2
CASRTGQGLGYGYTF TGTGCCAGCAGGACCGGACAGGGGTTGGGCTATGGCTACACCTTC - TRBV2 TRBD1 TRBJ1-2
CASRRLAGREEQFF TGTGCCAGCAGACGACTAGCGGGACGCGAGGAGCAGTTCTTC - TRBV13 TRBD2 TRBJ2-1
CASSLSRQDLGGIGYTF TGTGCCAGTAGTCTATCCCGACAGGACCTAGGGGGCATTGGCTACACCTTC - TRBV19 TRBD1 TRBJ1-2
CACTNSQGNYGYTF TGTGCCTGTACTAACTCACAGGGAAACTATGGCTACACCTTC once TRBV30 - TRBJ1-2
CASNRDSRNTIYF TGTGCCAGCAACCGGGACAGTAGAAACACCATATATTTT - TRBV11-2 TRBD1 TRBJ1-3
CASRDRRGQGWYGYTF TGTGCCAGTAGAGATAGGAGAGGACAGGGATGGTATGGCTACACCTTC few TRBV19 TRBD1 TRBJ1-2
CASSLGLAGGSQETQYF TGTGCCAGCAGCTTGGGGCTAGCGGGGGGTTCACAAGAGACCCAGTACTTC - TRBV5-4 TRBD2 TRBJ2-5
CASRGAETQYF TGTGCCAGTAGGGGGGCGGAGACCCAGTACTTC - TRBV19 - TRBJ2-5